The entry below gives a single TCR beta chain sequence along with its context. The entry originates in a study of cytomegalovirus exposure and HLA in healthy donors. On the study more broadly: From HLA-typed donors, an early data release held some 80 million unique TCRs.

Primers: 60 Vbeta forward and 13 Jbeta reverse. Some clones are missing from TCRdb's copy, which holds only in-frame ones; the method was immunoSEQ multiplex PCR. The sample consists of roughly 130,000 clones, approximately 81% of them appearing once. Germline V gene data show CDR1 as SGHRS and CDR2 as YFSETQ. The CDR3 loop spans 17 amino acids. The sequence came from a young man in good health and CMV-seronegative. The V call is TRBV5-1, the J call TRBJ2-5, with 12 bases that match TRBD2. The DNA end lines up better with TRBJ2-7; the J call may be wrong. Sequencing used PBMCs. CDR3 loop: CASSLASTSGRSYEQYF. CDR3 DNA: TGCGCCAGCAGCTTGGCGTCAACTAGCGGGAGGTCCTACGAGCAGTACTTC.